In its sample, the clone carrying this TCR beta chain was seen a few times. The antigen remains unidentified. During construction of the library, unique molecular identifiers were attached to individual cDNA molecules for quantitative, reproducible TCR counting. TCRdb re-called the RACE reads with MiXCR, one entry per CDR3 protein. Here the sample spans about 64,000 distinct CDR3 sequences, about 11% being singletons. Time point defined: pre-sensitization, week 0. The treatment was: therapeutic diphenylcyclopropenone sensitization with weekly scalp DPC. The record originates from a study of human T cells and chemical hapten exposure. Findings and caveats of the study: More PT1 expanded TCRs went with higher patch test scores.

CDR1 is MNHNY and CDR2 is SVGAGI in the germline V gene (reference sequence). CDR3 length: 15 residues. V dropped 6 bases and J dropped 2 bases, with 17 bases sitting between them. The V call is TRBV6-6, the J call TRBJ2-7, with D perhaps matching TRBD1 (6 bases). The input for sequencing was whole blood, taken in connection with sensitization to the hapten diphenylcyclopropenone (DPC). The clonotype was recovered from a woman in her 40s with alopecia areata. Some clones in this sample may be carry-over from other donors' samples. The DNA for the CDR3 is TGTGCCAGCAGACCCCCCACCGACAGGACCTACGAGCAGTACTTC. Amino acid sequence: CASRPPTDRTYEQYF.